Following are 32 T cell receptor beta chains from one sample sequenced in a study of T cells in Graves' hyperthyroidism and ophthalmopathy. Amplified TCR beta CDR3 regions derived from RNA transcripts. Researchers ran a first-round RT-PCR on the TCR CDR3 using the HTBI primer set. TCRdb passed the multiplex PCR reads through MiXCR, listing each CDR3 protein once. The sample holds about 520,000 distinct CDR3 sequences; roughly 25% are singletons and the top ten take 11%. Specimen: blood. The receptors originated from a woman between 25 and 40 years old with Graves' ophthalmopathy.

This clonotype has ten or more counts. In DNA, the CDR3 is TGCGCCAGCAGCTTGGACAGGTTGAACACCGGGGAGCTGTTTTTT. Its translation: CASSLDRLNTGELFF. This chain links TRBV5-1 with TRBJ2-2; the D gene is possibly TRBD1 (5 bases). Germline V CDR1 and CDR2: SGHRS, YFSETQ. This CDR3 region has 15 residues. Trimming left V 0 bases short and J 1 base short, with 7 bases between.

The table lists this clonotype with a few counts. The chain recombines TRBV6-5 with TRBJ1-2; 7 bases are a match to TRBD1. CDR3 size: 13 residues. Trimming cost V 2 bases and J 10 bases; bases outside gene matches: 7. Germline V CDR1 and CDR2: MNHEY, SVGAGI. This CDR3 reads CASSYKGARDYTF. The CDR3 DNA follows: TGTGCCAGCAGTTACAAGGGGGCGCGGGACTACACCTTC.

This clonotype was observed many times. The chain links TRBV28 to TRBJ2-5; TRBD1 matches at 12 bases. The CDR3 contains 15 residues. V dropped 6 bases and J dropped 5; count of bases not matched to a gene: 7. Germline V gene sequence: CDR1 MDHEN, CDR2 SYDVKM. DNA for the CDR3: TGTGCCAGCAGCCTAGGGACAGGGGGCATCGAGACCCAGTACTTC. Its protein product is CASSLGTGGIETQYF.

The chain recombines TRBV28 with TRBJ1-1; D is unclear. The V gene's germline CDR1 is MDHEN and CDR2 SYDVKM. V shed 6 bases and J shed 0 bases, with 14 bases lying between them. CDR3 length equals 15 residues. In DNA form, the CDR3 reads TGTGCCAGCAGCCCTCGGACGGCAATGAACACTGAAGCTTTCTTT. It specifies CASSPRTAMNTEAFF.

The table lists this clonotype with many counts. V usage is TRBV10-3 and J usage is TRBJ1-2; 7 bases agree with TRBD1. V lost 8 bases to trimming and J lost 2 bases; unmatched junction nucleotides: 11. The CDR3 is 15 amino acids. The germline CDR1 and CDR2 sequences are ENHRY and SYGVKD. The CDR3 reads CAIGPYRGTNYGYTF. The CDR3, as DNA: TGTGCCATCGGCCCCTACAGGGGCACGAACTATGGCTACACCTTC.

The gene calls are TRBV7-9 and TRBJ2-7, with D perhaps matching TRBD1 (6 bases). The CDR3 has 14 residues. The germline V gene encodes CDR1 SEHNR and CDR2 FQNEAQ (reference sequence). Trimming left V 0 bases short and J 5 bases short, with 11 bases between. CDR3 nucleotide sequence: TGTGCCAGCAGCTTAGCGGCAGGGGTACACGAGCAGTACTTC. This gives the protein CASSLAAGVHEQYF. Supplemented by reference TRBV7-9 and TRBJ2-7, the full variable domain reads DTGVSQNPRHKITKRGQNVTFRCDPISEHNRLYWYRQTLGQGPEFLTYFQNEAQLEKSRLLSDRFSAERPKGSFSTLEIQRTEQGDSAMYLCASSLAAGVHEQYFGPGTRLTVT.

The chain has TRBV28 and TRBJ2-7; D is ambiguous. This CDR3 spans 14 amino acids. Trimming shortened V by 6 bases and J by 1 base, and 13 bases separated the two germline ends. CDR1 is MDHEN and CDR2 is SYDVKM in the germline V gene. The CDR3 DNA sequence: TGTGCCAGCAGCGTCCGTGACACATCCTACGAGCAGTACTTC. Translated, it gives CASSVRDTSYEQYF.

This clonotype was seen many times. The rearrangement uses TRBV6-5 and TRBJ1-5, with 9 bases that match TRBD1. V shed 6 bases, J shed 0 bases, and the junction held 6 bases outside the gene matches. The length of the CDR3 is 16 residues. Per the germline V gene, CDR1 is MNHEY and CDR2 is SVGAGI. CDR3 protein: CASRGTGTYSNQPQHF. In DNA, the CDR3 is TGTGCCAGCAGGGGGACAGGGACCTATAGCAATCAGCCCCAGCATTTT.

This clonotype was picked up a small number of times. This rearrangement joins TRBV11-1 to TRBJ2-3; D ambiguous. The germline gives CDR1 SGHAT, CDR2 FQDESV (reference sequence). The V end lost 1 base, the J end lost 1 base, and 9 bases lay between the germline ends. The CDR3 totals 15 residues. The CDR3 DNA reads as TGTGCCAGCAGCTTAGAGGGCAGCCGCACAGATACGCAGTATTTT. Translation gives CASSLEGSRTDTQYF. Full variable domain (missing parts from reference TRBV11-1 and TRBJ2-3): EAEVAQSPRYKITEKSQAVAFWCDPISGHATLYWYRQILGQGPELLVQFQDESVVDDSQLPKDRFSAERLKGVDSTLKIQPAELGDSAMYLCASSLEGSRTDTQYFGPGTRLTVL.

This clonotype occurred many times. Here the CDR3 DNA reads TGCAGTGCTAGACGACAGGGGAGATATGGCTACACCTTC. As protein: CSARRQGRYGYTF. The chain couples TRBV20-1 to TRBJ1-2; 8 bases are shared with TRBD1. The CDR3 is 13 amino acids. V was clipped by 2 bases and J by 5 bases; unmatched bases: 4. CDR1 is DFQATT and CDR2 is SNEGSKA in the germline V gene (reference sequence).

This clonotype appeared a single time. This chain connects TRBV10-2 to TRBJ2-6, with 14 nucleotides matching TRBD2. Germline CDR1 WSHSY, CDR2 SAAADI. CDR3 length: 20 amino acids. J was trimmed by 4 bases and V by 6 bases; bases with no gene match: 14. The chain's CDR3 is CASSRLAGGPGSTGANVLTF. The CDR3 nucleotides are TGCGCCAGCAGCAGACTAGCGGGAGGGCCAGGGTCTACCGGGGCCAACGTCCTGACTTTC.

The CDR3 region is CAVEGGAQETQYF. CDR3 bases: TGTGCCGTAGAGGGGGGAGCCCAAGAGACCCAGTACTTC. The gene calls are TRBV28 and TRBJ2-5; the D call may be TRBD1 or TRBD2 (6 bases each). The CDR3 has 13 residues. Per the germline V gene, CDR1 is MDHEN and CDR2 is SYDVKM. With 11 bases removed from V and 1 base from J, the gap between germline ends came to 14 bases.

Many counts were recorded for this clonotype. In this CDR3 the conserved last residue, phenylalanine or tryptophan, is missing, so a read error is likely. The gene calls are TRBV6-1 and TRBJ2-7; possibly TRBD1 for D (6 bases). This CDR3 has 13 amino acids. The ends were cut back, 6 bases at V and 2 bases at J, with 11 bases in the middle. Germline V gene lookup returns CDR1 MNHNS and CDR2 SASEGT. The DNA for the CDR3 is TGTGCCAGCAGACGGGACACCCCCTACGAGCAGTACCTC. Its translation is CASRRDTPYEQYL.

This clonotype has a count of ten or more. The J gene is TRBJ1-2, the V gene TRBV12-3 or TRBV12-4; weak D call: TRBD1 (6 bases). Trimming left V 3 bases short and J 8 bases short, with 13 bases between. This CDR3 has 13 residues. The CDR3 bases are TGTGCCAGCAGTTTCGGGGGCAGTCGGGGCTACACCTTC. Its protein is CASSFGGSRGYTF.

This clonotype has ten or more counts. The chain is built from TRBV12-3 or TRBV12-4 and TRBJ1-2, with TRBD1 as a possible D gene (6 bases). Trimming took 3 bases from V and 7 from J, leaving 21 bases between them. CDR3 size: 16 residues. The CDR3 protein is CASSLGTTALTIGYTF. The CDR3 DNA reads as TGTGCCAGCAGTTTGGGGACAACCGCTCTAACTATTGGCTACACCTTC.

The rearrangement joins TRBV15 to TRBJ2-5; D remains ambiguous. Germline V CDR1 and CDR2: LNHNV, YYDKDF (reference sequence). Trimming cost V 0 bases and J 7 bases, with 15 bases left between them. This CDR3 is built from 15 residues. In DNA form, the CDR3 reads TGTGCCACCAGCAGAGATTTGCGCCATAGGGTGACCCAGTACTTC. Residues: CATSRDLRHRVTQYF.

This clonotype was observed many times. The CDR3 region has the DNA TGCGCCAGCAGCAGGACCGGGTCGAACACTGAAGCTTTCTTT. Its translation is CASSRTGSNTEAFF. The rearrangement uses TRBV5-1 and TRBJ1-1, with D unclear. The CDR3 loop spans 14 amino acids. With 4 bases removed from V and 1 base from J, the gap between germline ends came to 11 bases. Germline values: CDR1 SGHRS, CDR2 YFSETQ. Complete variable domain (other parts from reference TRBV5-1 and TRBJ1-1): KAGVTQTPRYLIKTRGQQVTLSCSPISGHRSVSWYQQTPGQGLQFLFEYFSETQRNKGNFPGRFSGRQFSNSRSEMNVSTLELGDSALYLCASSRTGSNTEAFFGQGTRLTVV.

For this clonotype: A much larger clone differs from this one at a single base, so this may be a read error. The J gene is TRBJ1-5, the V gene TRBV20-1, with D possibly TRBD1 on 5 matching bases. Germline V lookup: CDR1 DFQATT, CDR2 SNEGSKA (reference sequence). The CDR3 has 15 residues. The CDR3 DNA follows: TGCAGTGCTAGAGGCGTAGGGGATAGCAATCAGCCCAAGCATTTT. It specifies CSARGVGDSNQPKHF.

This clonotype was seen once. One end of the junction is discordant with germline, which a read error may explain. The chain joins TRBV6-1 to TRBJ2-7, with no clear D. The CDR3 is 10 residues long. Germline CDR1 and CDR2: MNHNS and SASEGT. CDR3 region: CASRAYEQCF. The CDR3, as DNA: TGTGCCAGTAGAGCCTACGAGCAGTGCTTC.

This clonotype was observed many times. This chain connects TRBV29-1 to TRBJ1-5; the D is unclear. The germline V gene encodes CDR1 SQVTM and CDR2 ANQGSEA. Between the trimmed V and J ends, which lost 4 bases and 1 base, there was a span of 14 bases. The CDR3 is made up of 15 amino acids. The CDR3 DNA reads TGCAGCGTTGTGTGGGAGGGAGGCAGCAATCAGCCCCAGCATTTT. Translating it yields CSVVWEGGSNQPQHF.

This clonotype was seen at least ten times. The junction shows a germline mismatch at one end, possibly a read error. The chain recombines TRBV10-2 with TRBJ1-1, with D unresolved. The CDR3 is made up of 16 amino acids. Germline V gene sequence: CDR1 WSHSY, CDR2 SAAADI. CDR3 loop: CTSRQLAANPNTEAFF. The CDR3 nucleotides read TGCACCAGCAGGCAGCTTGCCGCGAACCCTAACACTGAAGCTTTCTTT.

Only a few counts were recorded for this clonotype. The chain uses TRBV5-6 and TRBJ1-2; 10 bases map to TRBD1. There are 16 residues in the CDR3. The junction had 12 bases not matched to a gene; V was cut back by 4 bases and J by 6 bases. Germline CDR1 reads SGHDT; CDR2 reads YYEEEE. CDR3: CASSPTTGTGVDGYTF. CDR3 DNA: TGTGCCAGCAGCCCAACCACCGGGACAGGGGTCGATGGCTACACCTTC.

In this sample, this clonotype turned up many times. This chain uses TRBV7-9 with TRBJ2-7; D call uncertain. The V gene lost 1 base and the J gene lost 3 bases, with 16 bases spanning the gap. The germline V gene has CDR1 SEHNR and CDR2 FQNEAQ (reference sequence). This CDR3 has 16 residues. The CDR3 DNA is TGTGCCAGCAGCTTAGAAGGGAAGGACGGATACTACGAGCAGTACTTC. This translates into CASSLEGKDGYYEQYF.

This clonotype was recorded at least ten times. The chain couples TRBV20-1 to TRBJ2-2, with 7 bases fitting TRBD1. Trimming at V came to 0 bases and at J to 3 bases, leaving 7 bases not matched to a gene. Germline V gene lookup returns CDR1 DFQATT and CDR2 SNEGSKA (reference sequence). The CDR3 spans 16 residues. CDR3 region: CSARDIGQGDTGELFF. The CDR3 nucleotides are TGCAGTGCTAGAGATATCGGGCAGGGGGACACCGGGGAGCTGTTTTTT.

This clonotype has a count of ten or more. V usage is TRBV11-1 and J usage is TRBJ2-7; 7 bases align to TRBD1. The CDR3 length is 16 residues. Germline CDR1 SGHAT, CDR2 FQDESV (reference sequence). Germline trimming cut 5 bases from V and 2 bases from J; bases unmatched to any gene: 12. The CDR3 region is CASSNLPGTVPYEQYF. Written as DNA, the CDR3 is TGTGCCAGCAGCAATCTCCCCGGGACAGTTCCCTACGAGCAGTACTTC. The complete variable domain, with remaining parts taken from reference TRBV11-1 and TRBJ2-7, reads EAEVAQSPRYKITEKSQAVAFWCDPISGHATLYWYRQILGQGPELLVQFQDESVVDDSQLPKDRFSAERLKGVDSTLKIQPAELGDSAMYLCASSNLPGTVPYEQYFGPGTRLTVT.

This clonotype was seen repeatedly, ten times or more. The chain recombines TRBV19 with TRBJ2-2; 9 positions match TRBD1. Germline CDR1 LNHDA, CDR2 SQIVND (reference sequence). The CDR3 sequence is 14 residues long. The junction had 7 bases not matched to a gene; V was cut back by 7 bases and J by 7 bases. The CDR3 DNA is TGTGCCAGTAAACCGGGACAGGGATTCGGGGAGCTGTTTTTT. This codes for CASKPGQGFGELFF.

Only a few counts were recorded for this clonotype. The chain combines TRBV12-3 or TRBV12-4 with TRBJ1-1; the D gene is possibly TRBD1 (6 bases). Deletions cut 3 bases from V and 2 bases from J, with 10 bases between. This CDR3 region has 14 residues. The CDR3: CASSFGGPNTEAFF. The CDR3 DNA sequence: TGTGCCAGCAGTTTCGGGGGCCCCAACACTGAAGCTTTCTTT.

In this sample, this clonotype turned up many times. V and J are TRBV7-2 and TRBJ2-2; 7 bases match TRBD2. This CDR3 spans 14 amino acids. Germline CDR1 is SGHTA and CDR2 is FQGNSA. Germline trimming cut 5 bases from V and 5 bases from J; bases unmatched to any gene: 5. CDR3 nucleotides: TGTGCCAGCAGCCCCAGGACTAGAACCGGGGAGCTGTTTTTT. Translating gives CASSPRTRTGELFF.

To note about this clonotype: A much bigger clone sits one base away, suggesting this may be a read error. The chain uses TRBV28 and TRBJ1-2, with D hard to call. Deletions cut 6 bases from V and 8 bases from J, with 7 bases between. This CDR3 comprises 10 residues. Germline V CDR1 and CDR2: MDHEN, SYDVKM. The DNA for the CDR3 is TGTGCCAGCAGGGGCGGGGGCTACACCTTC. Protein product: CASRGGGYTF.

The table lists this clonotype with a few counts. This sequence joins TRBV3-1 and TRBJ1-1, with D possibly matching TRBD1 (5 bases). Germline CDR1 reads LGHDT; CDR2 reads YNNKEL (reference sequence). The CDR3 contains 14 residues. Deletions cut 1 base from V and 1 base from J, with 7 bases between. CDR3 amino acids: CASSQGGPNTEAFF. CDR3 in DNA: TGTGCCAGCAGCCAAGGGGGACCGAACACTGAAGCTTTCTTT.

This clonotype was seen at least ten times. The rearrangement joins TRBV7-2 to TRBJ2-7, with 13 nucleotides matching TRBD2. The J segment lost 3 bases and the V segment lost 3 bases, leaving 2 bases of the junction unmatched. CDR1 and CDR2 from the germline V gene are SGHTA and FQGNSA. This CDR3 comprises 15 residues. The DNA of the CDR3 is TGTGCCAGCAGCTTCTGGACTAGCGGGGGCTACGAGCAGTACTTC. It is translated as CASSFWTSGGYEQYF. Complete variable domain (other parts from reference TRBV7-2 and TRBJ2-7): GAGVSQSPSNKVTEKGKDVELRCDPISGHTALYWYRQSLGQGLEFLIYFQGNSAPDKSGLPSDRFSAERTGGSVSTLTIQRTQQEDSAVYLCASSFWTSGGYEQYFGPGTRLTVT.

This clonotype was detected only a few times. The genes are TRBV7-8 and TRBJ2-2, with 15 nucleotides matching TRBD2. The CDR3 consists of 17 residues. V shed 5 bases and J 4 bases; nucleotides not matched to a gene: 5. Germline-derived CDR1 and CDR2 are SGHVS and FQNEAQ. CDR3 in amino acids: CASSPGLAGGPTGELFF. CDR3 in DNA: TGTGCCAGCAGCCCCGGACTAGCGGGGGGGCCCACCGGGGAGCTGTTTTTT.